This T cell receptor beta chain came from a study of blood T cell repertoires in COVID-19. In the study overall: Donors in the United States, Italy and Spain gave samples during acute or convalescent COVID-19.

Trimming took off 1 base at V and 4 bases at J, with 13 bases between the two ends. This CDR3 has 15 amino acids. Germline V CDR1 and CDR2: MGHRA, YSYEKL. How the authors handled the data: Reference gene primer amplification yielded estimated nucleated cell counts. Assay used: immunoSEQ multiplex PCR; TCRdb lists only in-frame clones, some missing. That table gives V, J and clone size, and the DNA gave D and trimming. This sample yields hundreds of thousands of clones, of which 80% to 90% are seen a single time; 0.95% to 1.1% belongs to the top ten. Two consecutive negative NP/OP PCR tests, clearance, or resolved symptoms defined Cohort 3 recovery.

The chain recombines TRBV4-1 with TRBJ1-2, with D maybe TRBD1 (6 bases). The sequence was collected from a man aged 18 to 30 who had recovered from COVID-19. The sequencing input was PBMCs or T cells enriched from blood (not recorded which). CDR3 region: CASSQVQGLGYGYTF. CDR3 sequence (DNA): TGCGCCAGCAGCCAAGTTCAGGGGTTAGGCTATGGCTACACCTTC.